The entry below gives a single T cell receptor (beta chain) sequence along with its context. As yet, its antigen is unknown. These data originate in a study of T cell responses to AZD1222 COVID-19 vaccine. The repertoire was sequenced with immunoSEQ multiplex PCR; TCRdb's copy has only in-frame clones and lacks some. The table includes roughly 100,000 clones, around 86% detected once. The V and J ends lost 0 bases and 2 bases, in that order; junction bases with no gene match: 6. The CDR3 has 16 residues. The germline gives CDR1 LGHNA, CDR2 YNFKEQ. Study findings and constraints: The span of vaccine-associated CD4 TCRs extended across spike, with dominance at 160-218 and 743-854.

V usage is TRBV4-2 and J usage is TRBJ2-7; the match to TRBD2 covers 8 bases. The specimen was peripheral blood, collected 28 days after the second dose of the MenACWY control vaccine. This receptor was identified in an adult who received the MenACWY meningococcal vaccine as a control. The CDR3 DNA follows: TGTGCCAGCAGCCAAGATGGAGCGGGGGCCACCTACGAGCAGTACTTC. Translating gives CASSQDGAGATYEQYF.